Listed below are T cell receptor beta chains from one sample, sequenced in a study of cytomegalovirus exposure and HLA in healthy donors. Profiled with immunoSEQ multiplex PCR; TCRdb holds only in-frame clones, not every one. The sample holds more than 90,000 clones, about 76% seen once. The sequenced sample was PBMCs. The receptors come from a human donor in good health. CDR3s include the opening cysteine and the closing phenylalanine or tryptophan. Fields, in order: D gene, J gene, clone size, V gene, CDR3 length, CDR3 protein, CDR3 DNA. D genes are given only for firm matches. Size tells how often a clone was seen (once, few, many) or the class of an expanded clone, and some rows leave it out.

>TRBD2|TRBJ2-3|-|TRBV5-1|15
CASSYTSGNSDTQYF
TGCGCCAGCAGCTACACTAGCGGGAATTCAGATACGCAGTATTTT
>-|TRBJ1-5|-|TRBV5-1|14
CASSLSGLNQPQHF
TGCGCCAGCAGCTTGTCAGGCCTTAATCAGCCCCAGCATTTT
>-|TRBJ1-2|-|TRBV2|14
CASSEVREAYGYTF
TGTGCCAGCAGTGAGGTCAGGGAAGCCTATGGCTACACCTTC
>-|TRBJ1-5|-|TRBV18|17
CASSLSRGERSHQPQHF
TGTGCCAGCTCACTTTCCCGGGGAGAAAGGTCCCATCAGCCCCAGCATTTT
>-|TRBJ1-2|-|TRBV6-6|13
CASSSPMGGGYTF
TGTGCCAGCAGTTCACCCATGGGAGGCGGCTACACCTTC
>TRBD2|TRBJ2-7|-|TRBV27|15
CASSLREGSSYEQYF
TGTGCCAGCAGTTTAAGGGAGGGCAGCTCCTACGAGCAGTACTTC
>TRBD1|TRBJ2-2|-|TRBV11-3|18
CASSTSMGQGGSTGELFF
TGTGCCAGCAGCACAAGTATGGGACAGGGAGGAAGCACCGGGGAGCTGTTTTTT
>TRBD2|TRBJ2-1|once|TRBV12-5|14
CASGLAGGGDEQFF
TGTGCTAGTGGTTTAGCGGGAGGAGGGGATGAGCAGTTCTTC
>-|TRBJ2-7|once|TRBV29-1|13
CSVVGGIGYEQYF
TGCAGCGTTGTGGGGGGAATCGGTTACGAGCAGTACTTC
>-|TRBJ1-2|-|TRBV6-1|16
CASSEVRAKGGYGYTF
TGTGCCAGCAGTGAAGTCCGGGCCAAAGGCGGGTATGGCTACACCTTC
>TRBD1|TRBJ1-5|once|TRBV2|15
CASSTTGTENQPQHF
TGTGCCAGCAGTACCACCGGGACAGAGAATCAGCCCCAGCATTTT
>TRBD1|TRBJ1-1|-|TRBV10-3|14
CAIRPETGVTEAFF
TGTGCCATCAGGCCGGAGACAGGGGTCACTGAAGCTTTCTTT
>-|TRBJ1-2|-|TRBV9|12
CASSVSDYGYTF
TGTGCCAGCAGCGTTTCGGACTATGGCTACACCTTC
>-|TRBJ1-2|-|TRBV5-1|12
CASSLAGDGYTF
TGCGCCAGCAGCTTGGCGGGGGATGGCTACACCTTC
>TRBD1|TRBJ1-3|-|TRBV7-6|21
CASSLVTNVAGGTGGGNTIYF
TGTGCCAGCAGCTTAGTGACCAACGTGGCCGGAGGGACAGGGGGAGGAAACACCATATATTTT
>-|TRBJ2-5|few|TRBV25-1|15
CASSERGRVGETQYF
TGTGCCAGCAGTGAACGCGGGCGGGTGGGAGAGACCCAGTACTTC
>TRBD2|TRBJ2-7|-|TRBV19|13
CATLGAGGYEQYF
TGTGCCACCCTAGGAGCGGGAGGCTACGAGCAGTACTTC
>TRBD1|TRBJ1-4|-|TRBV6-5|16
CASSWGRTGKNEKLFF
TGTGCCAGCAGTTGGGGTAGGACAGGGAAAAATGAAAAACTGTTTTTT
>-|TRBJ1-1|-|TRBV4-1|13
CASSHVVNTEAFF
TGCGCCAGCAGTCACGTAGTGAACACTGAAGCTTTCTTT
>-|TRBJ2-7|-|TRBV9|16
CASSVDPQGGSYEQYF
TGTGCCAGCAGCGTAGACCCACAGGGAGGGTCCTACGAGCAGTACTTC
>TRBD1|TRBJ2-3|-|TRBV9|16
CASSPQSTGGRDTQYF
TGTGCCAGCAGCCCTCAATCGACAGGGGGCAGAGATACGCAGTATTTT
>TRBD1|TRBJ2-1|-|TRBV29-1|14
CSVAPGQVNNEQFF
TGCAGCGTTGCACCGGGACAGGTCAACAATGAGCAGTTCTTC
>-|TRBJ2-5|-|TRBV5-6|13
CASSPLNSETQYF
TGTGCCAGCAGCCCTCTTAATTCGGAGACCCAGTACTTC
>TRBD1|TRBJ1-1|-|TRBV5-1|15
CASTLTGARSVEAFF
TGCGCCAGCACCTTAACAGGGGCCAGAAGTGTGGAAGCTTTCTTT
>TRBD2|TRBJ2-1|few|TRBV4-3|17
CASSQDQAGGLLNEQFF
TGCGCCAGCAGCCAAGATCAAGCGGGAGGCTTGTTGAATGAGCAGTTCTTC
>TRBD1|TRBJ2-1|-|TRBV9|14
CASSRTGTYNEQFF
TGTGCCAGCAGCCGGACAGGGACGTACAATGAGCAGTTCTTC
>TRBD2|TRBJ2-7|few|TRBV5-4|13
CASSLAGVYEQYF
TGTGCCAGCAGCCTAGCGGGAGTCTACGAGCAGTACTTC
>-|TRBJ2-3|few|TRBV20-1|11
CSAYSTDTQYF
TGCAGTGCCTACAGCACAGATACGCAGTATTTT
>-|TRBJ2-2|-|TRBV18|14
CASSVQGNAGELFF
TGTGCCAGCTCAGTCCAGGGTAACGCCGGGGAGCTGTTTTTT
>TRBD1|TRBJ1-4|-|TRBV9|14
CASSVFQGGEKLFF
TGTGCCAGCAGCGTATTCCAGGGGGGTGAAAAACTGTTTTTT
>-|TRBJ2-3|-|TRBV5-1|15
CASSLGALTTDTQYF
TGCGCCAGCAGCTTGGGTGCACTAACCACAGATACGCAGTATTTT
>TRBD1|TRBJ1-5|once|TRBV2|14
CASSGDSGYQPQHF
TGTGCCAGCAGTGGGGACAGCGGCTATCAGCCCCAGCATTTT
>TRBD1|TRBJ2-7|-|TRBV7-6|15
CASSLASRGLGEQYF
TGTGCCAGCAGCTTAGCTTCCAGGGGGCTTGGAGAGCAGTACTTC
>TRBD1|TRBJ1-4|few|TRBV4-2|16
CASSPAWDRGNEKLFF
TGTGCCAGCAGTCCCGCATGGGACAGGGGTAATGAAAAACTGTTTTTT
>TRBD1|TRBJ2-7|-|TRBV5-1|20
CASSLALNSRQGTISYEQYF
TGCGCCAGCAGCTTGGCCCTCAATTCTCGACAGGGGACGATCTCCTACGAGCAGTACTTC
>-|TRBJ1-2|-|TRBV19|14
CASSMGRGDYGYTF
TGTGCCAGTAGTATGGGCAGGGGCGACTATGGCTACACCTTC
>TRBD1|TRBJ1-5|-|TRBV19|14
CASRWTGGNQPQHF
TGTGCCAGTAGATGGACAGGGGGGAATCAGCCCCAGCATTTT
>TRBD1|TRBJ2-5|-|TRBV6-5|13
CASSPDRVETQYF
TGTGCCAGCAGCCCGGACAGGGTAGAGACCCAGTACTTC
>-|TRBJ2-6|once|TRBV7-2|17
CASSLAPRPPGANVLTF
TGTGCCAGCAGCTTAGCCCCTAGACCCCCTGGGGCCAACGTCCTGACTTTC
>-|TRBJ1-3|-|TRBV5-1|15
CASSSGWDSGNTIYF
TGCGCCAGCAGCTCGGGGTGGGACTCTGGAAACACCATATATTTT
>-|TRBJ2-6|-|TRBV29-1|12
CSVQSGANVLTF
TGCAGCGTCCAATCTGGGGCCAACGTCCTGACTTTC
>-|TRBJ2-4|-|TRBV29-1|14
CSVTAGIAKNIQYF
TGCAGCGTAACAGCAGGGATAGCCAAAAACATTCAGTACTTC
>TRBD2|TRBJ2-7|-|TRBV5-6|16
CASSFIGGGLSYEQYF
TGTGCCAGCAGCTTTATTGGCGGGGGGCTCTCCTACGAGCAGTACTTC
>-|TRBJ1-1|-|TRBV7-2|14
CASSFTGGSTEAFF
TGTGCCAGCAGCTTCACGGGGGGGTCCACTGAAGCTTTCTTT
>-|TRBJ1-1|-|TRBV19|14
CASSFSGAGTEAFF
TGTGCCAGTAGTTTCTCAGGGGCCGGGACTGAAGCTTTCTTT